The present TCR beta chain was sequenced within a study of beta chain features in type 1 diabetes. Broader study findings: The study found moderately but significantly shorter TCRB CDR3s in all four CD4+ subsets of Type 1 diabetes patients.

Expressed TCRB transcripts were sequenced after all isolated RNA was converted to cDNA. Assay: immunoSEQ multiplex PCR; the TCRdb copy retains only in-frame clones and omits some. The sample has approximately 270,000 clones, roughly an eighth seen once. Germline lookup yields CDR1 DFQATT and CDR2 SNEGSKA (reference sequence). This CDR3 is built from 10 residues. Trimming stripped 5 bases from V and 8 bases from J, with 7 bases between. In this sample, this clone turned up a few times. No antigen is known for it. The sample holds other DNA sequences that translate to the same CDR3. The clonotype originates from a man in his thirties or forties with type 1 diabetes. The chain recombines TRBV20-1 with TRBJ2-1, with D perhaps matching TRBD2 (6 bases). The sequencing sample was made of naive CD4+ T cells from blood. CDR3 bases: TGCAGTGCTTCTAGCGATGAGCAGTTCTTC. The encoded protein is CSASSDEQFF.